This T cell receptor beta chain was found in a study of T cells in Graves' hyperthyroidism and ophthalmopathy. The study, taken as a whole, reports: Researchers found most expanded thyroid clonotypes above 0.001 in blood as well.

Details on this clonotype: Its antigen is unknown. A read error may explain this, as a much larger clone is one base away. The DNA is left out, because the CDR3 cannot be placed on it with certainty; the CDR3 is given as TCRdb lists it.

The source material, RNA transcripts, was used to amplify TCR beta CDR3 regions. A set of HTBI primers served as the primers for a first-round RT-PCR of the TCR CDR3. TCRdb itself ran the multiplex PCR reads through MiXCR, one entry per CDR3 protein. The profile shows a few hundred thousand distinct CDR3 sequences, 15% to 18% of them singletons. Ends included, the CDR3 has 14 residues. Germline V gene data show CDR1 as MNHEY and CDR2 as SVGEGT. This clonotype was sampled from a woman in her twenties or thirties with Graves' hyperthyroidism. Sequenced: blood. The chain has TRBV6-2 or TRBV6-3 and TRBJ2-3; the listed D gene, TRBD1, was not tested against the DNA. The CDR3 sequence is CASVGQGNTDTRYF.